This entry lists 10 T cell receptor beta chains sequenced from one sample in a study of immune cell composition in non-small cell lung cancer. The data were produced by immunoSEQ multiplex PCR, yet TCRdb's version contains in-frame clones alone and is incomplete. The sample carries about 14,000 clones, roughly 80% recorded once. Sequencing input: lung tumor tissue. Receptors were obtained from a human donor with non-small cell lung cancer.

The CDR3 spells CASRPPDSYEQYF. CDR3 DNA sequence: TGTGCCAGCCGACCTCCAGACTCCTACGAGCAGTACTTC. The V call is TRBV11-3, the J call TRBJ2-7; D is undetermined. The CDR3 runs 13 residues. V lost 8 bases and J 0 bases, leaving 11 bases between the germline ends. The germline gives CDR1 SGHNT, CDR2 YENEEA.

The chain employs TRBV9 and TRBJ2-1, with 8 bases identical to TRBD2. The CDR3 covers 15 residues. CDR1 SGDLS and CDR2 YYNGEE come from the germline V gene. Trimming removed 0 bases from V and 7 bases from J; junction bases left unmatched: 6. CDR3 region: CASSVVFGRGNEQFF. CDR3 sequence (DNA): TGTGCCAGCAGCGTAGTTTTCGGGAGGGGAAATGAGCAGTTCTTC.

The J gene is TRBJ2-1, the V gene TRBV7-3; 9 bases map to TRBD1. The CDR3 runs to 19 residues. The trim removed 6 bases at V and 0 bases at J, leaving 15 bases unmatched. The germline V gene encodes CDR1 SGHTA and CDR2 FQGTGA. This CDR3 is CASRPTGGVAGSSYNEQFF. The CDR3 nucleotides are TGTGCCAGCAGACCAACAGGGGGCGTAGCGGGTAGCTCCTACAATGAGCAGTTCTTC.

CDR3 residues: CASSQDVLGSLAGYSWYNEQFF. The DNA of the CDR3 is TGTGCCAGCAGCCAAGATGTATTGGGGTCGTTAGCGGGATATTCGTGGTACAATGAGCAGTTCTTC. The genes are TRBV14 and TRBJ2-1, with 8 bases identical to TRBD2. After removal of 0 bases from V and 4 bases from J, the junction contained 23 bases not matched to a gene. This CDR3 comprises 22 residues. Germline lookup yields CDR1 SGHDN and CDR2 FVKESK.

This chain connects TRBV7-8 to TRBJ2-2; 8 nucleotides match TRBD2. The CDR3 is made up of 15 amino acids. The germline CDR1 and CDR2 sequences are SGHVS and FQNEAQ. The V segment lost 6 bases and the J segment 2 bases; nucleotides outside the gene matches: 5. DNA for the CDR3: TGTGCCAGCAGAAGTAGCGGGGTTAACACCGGGGAGCTGTTTTTT. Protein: CASRSSGVNTGELFF.

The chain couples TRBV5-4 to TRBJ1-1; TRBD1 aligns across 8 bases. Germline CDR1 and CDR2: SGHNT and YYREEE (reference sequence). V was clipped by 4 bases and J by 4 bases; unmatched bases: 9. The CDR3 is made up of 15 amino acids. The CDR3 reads CASSPQTGVGTEAFF. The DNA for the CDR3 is TGTGCCAGCAGCCCCCAGACAGGGGTAGGCACTGAAGCTTTCTTT.

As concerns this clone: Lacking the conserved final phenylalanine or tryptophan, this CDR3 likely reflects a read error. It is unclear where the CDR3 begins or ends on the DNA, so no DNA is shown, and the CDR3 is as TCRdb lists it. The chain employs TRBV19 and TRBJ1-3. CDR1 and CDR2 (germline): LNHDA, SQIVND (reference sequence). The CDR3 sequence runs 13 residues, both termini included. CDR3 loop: CASSIRDSGCFCA.

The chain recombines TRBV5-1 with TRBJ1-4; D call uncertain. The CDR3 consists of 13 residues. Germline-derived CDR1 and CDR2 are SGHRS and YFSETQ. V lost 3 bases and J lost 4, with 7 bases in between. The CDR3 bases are TGCGCCAGCAGCTCCGACGGTAATGAAAAACTGTTTTTT. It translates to CASSSDGNEKLFF.

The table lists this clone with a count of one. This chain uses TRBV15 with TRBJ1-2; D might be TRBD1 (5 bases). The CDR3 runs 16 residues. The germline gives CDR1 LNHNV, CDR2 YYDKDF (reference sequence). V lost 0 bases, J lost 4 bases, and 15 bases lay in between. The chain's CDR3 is CATSRDVRAGTYGYTF. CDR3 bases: TGTGCCACCAGCAGAGATGTTCGCGCAGGGACCTATGGCTACACCTTC.

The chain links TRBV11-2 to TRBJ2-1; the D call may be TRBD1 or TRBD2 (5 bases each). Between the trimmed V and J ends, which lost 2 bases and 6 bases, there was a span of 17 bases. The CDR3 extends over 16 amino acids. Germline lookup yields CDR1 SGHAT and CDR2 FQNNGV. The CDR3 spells CASSLQLTPGANEQFF. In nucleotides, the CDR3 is TGTGCCAGCAGCTTACAACTGACCCCCGGGGCCAATGAGCAGTTCTTC.